What follows are 25 T cell receptor beta chains derived from one specimen sequenced in a study of blood T cell repertoires in COVID-19. The repertoire was sequenced with immunoSEQ multiplex PCR; TCRdb's copy has only in-frame clones and lacks some. The repertoire holds 150,000 to 200,000 clones, with 80% to 90% as singletons. The sample taken for sequencing was PBMCs or T cells enriched from blood (not recorded which). The receptors originated from a man aged 45 to 65 who had recovered from COVID-19.

The chain couples TRBV6-5 to TRBJ2-7, with TRBD2 matching 8 bases. The CDR3 consists of 13 residues. Per germline, CDR1 MNHEY and CDR2 SVGAGI. Trimming cost V 6 bases and J 6 bases; bases outside gene matches: 7. As DNA, the CDR3 is TGTGCCAGCAGCGAGCGGGGGTCCCCCGAGCAGTACTTC. Translated, it gives CASSERGSPEQYF.

J is TRBJ2-5 and V is TRBV5-1; D possibly corresponds to TRBD2 (6 bases). The CDR3 contains 14 residues. V dropped 4 bases and J dropped 5 bases, with 15 bases sitting between them. CDR1 and CDR2 from the germline V gene are SGHRS and YFSETQ. The CDR3 spells CASSQGTGRETQYF. CDR3 DNA sequence: TGCGCCAGCAGCCAAGGGACTGGAAGGGAGACCCAGTACTTC.

This chain uses TRBV28 with TRBJ2-1; TRBD1 aligns across 7 bases. J was trimmed by 4 bases and V by 5 bases; bases with no gene match: 8. Germline assignment: CDR1 MDHEN and CDR2 SYDVKM. CDR3 size: 15 residues. CDR3 protein: CASSIPGQRYNEQFF. In nucleotides, the CDR3 is TGTGCCAGCAGTATCCCGGGACAGAGATACAATGAGCAGTTCTTC.

The chain uses TRBV10-3 and TRBJ1-4, with D maybe TRBD1 (6 bases). Trimming removed 6 bases at V and 5 bases at J, with 16 bases between. Germline CDR1 reads ENHRY; CDR2 reads SYGVKD. This CDR3 is built from 15 residues. As DNA, the CDR3 is TGTGCCATCAGCGACGGGGGGGCTACCAATGAAAAACTGTTTTTT. As protein: CAISDGGATNEKLFF.

This sequence joins TRBV2 and TRBJ1-6; D is undetermined. CDR1 and CDR2 from the germline V gene are SNHLY and FYNNEI. The CDR3 runs to 14 residues. V lost 4 bases, J lost 4 bases, and 8 bases lay in between. CDR3 sequence reads: CASSGARYNSPLHF. The DNA of the CDR3 is TGTGCCAGCAGTGGAGCGCGGTATAATTCACCCCTCCACTTT. The variable domain in full, completed from reference TRBV2 and TRBJ1-6, reads EPEVTQTPSHQVTQMGQEVILRCVPISNHLYFYWYRQILGQKVEFLVSFYNNEISEKSEIFDDQFSVERPDGSNFTLKIRSTKLEDSAMYFCASSGARYNSPLHFGNGTRLTVT.

The chain employs TRBV6-5 and TRBJ2-2; D uncertain. The CDR3 length is 15 residues. Trimming left V 2 bases short and J 4 bases short, with 11 bases between. CDR1 is MNHEY and CDR2 is SVGAGI in the germline V gene. CDR3 amino acids: CASSYDRRGTGELFF. In DNA form, the CDR3 reads TGTGCCAGCAGTTACGATAGACGAGGCACCGGGGAGCTGTTTTTT.

V gene TRBV27 combines with J gene TRBJ2-3, with 12 bases that match TRBD2. The CDR3 has 17 residues. The germline V gene encodes CDR1 MNHEY and CDR2 SMNVEV (reference sequence). Trimming took 6 bases from V and 0 from J; bases not matched to a gene: 7. CDR3 amino acids: CASSTGTSGFSTDTQYF. The CDR3 DNA follows: TGTGCCAGCAGCACCGGGACTAGCGGGTTTAGCACAGATACGCAGTATTTT.

CDR3 residues: CASSQGQGPYGYTF. DNA for the CDR3: TGCGCCAGCAGCCAGGGACAGGGCCCGTATGGCTACACCTTC. The rearrangement joins TRBV5-1 to TRBJ1-2; 9 positions agree with TRBD1. The CDR3 runs to 14 residues. Germline loops: CDR1 SGHRS, CDR2 YFSETQ. J lost 5 bases, V lost 4 bases, and 6 bases had no gene match.

The chain's CDR3 is CASSQEVRGRFKAGYTF. The CDR3 DNA sequence: TGCGCCAGCAGCCAAGAGGTCAGGGGGCGATTTAAGGCCGGCTACACCTTC. This rearrangement joins TRBV4-1 to TRBJ1-2; 8 positions agree with TRBD1. V gave up 0 bases and J gave up 8 bases; unmatched junction bases: 14. The germline V gene has CDR1 MGHRA and CDR2 YSYEKL. The CDR3 loop spans 17 amino acids.

The V gene is TRBV5-1, the J gene TRBJ1-2; 9 nucleotides align to TRBD1. Per the germline V gene, CDR1 is SGHRS and CDR2 is YFSETQ. V was pared by 0 bases and J by 4 bases, with 7 bases of the junction left unmatched. This CDR3 is built from 16 residues. The CDR3 loop reads CASSLDGTGWPYGYTF. Written as DNA, the CDR3 is TGCGCCAGCAGCTTGGACGGGACAGGGTGGCCCTATGGCTACACCTTC.

This rearrangement joins TRBV10-3 to TRBJ1-1, with 11 bases aligning to TRBD1. This CDR3 contains 17 residues. Germline CDR1 is ENHRY and CDR2 is SYGVKD. Unmatched junction bases numbered 15, after V lost 6 bases and J lost 6 bases. The CDR3 DNA reads TGTGCCATCAGAGTTTTTATGGACAGGGGGCGTCCGGCTGAAGCTTTCTTT. Translating gives CAIRVFMDRGRPAEAFF.

V is TRBV10-2 and J is TRBJ2-5; D is unclear. Trimming pared 6 bases from V and 2 bases from J, leaving 7 bases between. Germline V gives CDR1 WSHSY, CDR2 SAAADI. CDR3 length: 12 residues. The CDR3 sequence: CASRIGQETQYF. CDR3 DNA: TGCGCCAGCAGGATCGGGCAAGAGACCCAGTACTTC.

The chain couples TRBV6-4 to TRBJ1-2, with 7 bases that match TRBD1. J was trimmed by 11 bases and V by 3 bases; bases with no gene match: 12. The germline V gene encodes CDR1 MRHNA and CDR2 SNTAGT. The CDR3 loop spans 14 amino acids. The CDR3 spells CASSDTGQDFYYTF. Written as DNA, the CDR3 is TGTGCCAGCAGTGATACTGGACAGGACTTCTATTACACCTTC.

The chain recombines TRBV5-6 with TRBJ1-2; 8 bases align to TRBD1. After removal of 3 bases from V and 4 bases from J, the junction contained 8 bases not matched to a gene. The CDR3 totals 15 residues. Germline loops: CDR1 SGHDT, CDR2 YYEEEE. The CDR3 protein is CASSSKGQGSYGYTF. CDR3 coding DNA: TGTGCCAGCAGCTCTAAAGGACAGGGAAGCTATGGCTACACCTTC.

V and J are TRBV2 and TRBJ2-2; D is uncertain. CDR3 length: 12 residues. Germline lookup yields CDR1 SNHLY and CDR2 FYNNEI. The germline V and J ends were trimmed by 2 bases and 10 bases, with 8 bases remaining between them. For the CDR3, the DNA is TGTGCCAGCAGTGAAAGCCTTGTGGAGCTGTTTTTT. Its protein is CASSESLVELFF.

To note about this clone: An end of the junction differs from the germline gene, which may be a read error. CDR3 sequence: CASSITSGAYNEQFF. CDR3 nucleotide sequence: TGTGCCAGCAGCATAACTAGCGGGGCGTACAATGAGCAGTTCTTC. The V and J genes are TRBV7-3 and TRBJ2-1; TRBD2 matches 10 bases. CDR3 size: 15 residues. The germline V gene encodes CDR1 SGHTA and CDR2 FQGTGA.

The chain links TRBV7-6 to TRBJ2-7; weak D call: TRBD1 (5 bases). V was shortened by 6 bases and J by 2 bases, with 14 bases between the two germline ends. Germline values: CDR1 SGHVS, CDR2 FNYEAQ. The CDR3 spans 14 residues. CDR3 nucleotides: TGTGCCAGCAGTTCCCCCGACAGTCCCTACGAGCAGTACTTC. Amino acids: CASSSPDSPYEQYF.

This clone was seen a single time. The V and J genes are TRBV9 and TRBJ2-3; 9 bases fit TRBD1. Germline V gene sequence: CDR1 SGDLS, CDR2 YYNGEE. The junction had 2 bases not matched to a gene; V was cut back by 5 bases and J by 1 base. The CDR3 length is 14 residues. The DNA for the CDR3 is TGTGCCAGCAGGGGACAGGGTGGCACAGATACGCAGTATTTT. It specifies CASRGQGGTDTQYF.

CDR3: CAISTGQRNNSPLHF. The CDR3 nucleotides read TGTGCCATCAGCACGGGACAGAGGAATAATTCACCCCTCCACTTT. V is TRBV10-3 and J is TRBJ1-6; 7 bases align to TRBD1. Germline V gene lookup returns CDR1 ENHRY and CDR2 SYGVKD. The ends lost 6 bases at V and 5 bases at J; junction bases unmatched: 7. This CDR3 spans 15 amino acids.

This clone was seen more than once but under ten times. The chain couples TRBV7-8 to TRBJ1-5; 9 positions match TRBD1. V gave up 6 bases and J gave up 1 base; unmatched junction bases: 7. There are 16 residues in the CDR3. Germline assignment: CDR1 SGHVS and CDR2 FQNEAQ. This CDR3 is CASSRTGQGSNQPQHF. The CDR3 nucleotides are TGTGCCAGCAGTCGAACCGGACAGGGGAGCAATCAGCCCCAGCATTTT.

This clone was counted between two and nine times. The rearrangement joins TRBV7-6 to TRBJ2-4; perhaps TRBD1 as D (5 bases). CDR1 and CDR2 from the germline V gene are SGHVS and FNYEAQ. V was cut by 5 bases and J by 5 bases, with 16 bases left in between. The CDR3 loop spans 15 amino acids. CDR3 protein: CASSASPDSENIQYF. Written as DNA, the CDR3 is TGTGCCAGCAGCGCATCCCCCGACAGTGAAAACATTCAGTACTTC.

The V gene is TRBV19, the J gene TRBJ2-7; a weak D match, TRBD2 (5 bases). Trimming cost V 5 bases and J 0 bases, with 14 bases left between them. The germline CDR1 and CDR2 sequences are LNHDA and SQIVND (reference sequence). The CDR3 is made up of 15 amino acids. CDR3 sequence: CASSSTPRDSYEQYF. CDR3 nucleotide sequence: TGTGCCAGTAGTTCGACACCCCGGGACTCCTACGAGCAGTACTTC. Together with reference TRBV19 and TRBJ2-7, the CDR3 gives the full variable domain: DGGITQSPKYLFRKEGQNVTLSCEQNLNHDAMYWYRQDPGQGLRLIYYSQIVNDFQKGDIAEGYSVSREKKESFPLTVTSAQKNPTAFYLCASSSTPRDSYEQYFGPGTRLTVT.

Turning to this clone: Other DNA sequences within the sample encode an identical CDR3. This sequence joins TRBV3-1 (or the pseudogene TRBV3-2) and TRBJ1-2, with TRBD1 matching 10 bases. Unmatched junction bases numbered 1, after V lost 3 bases and J lost 6 bases. CDR1 is LGHDT and CDR2 is YNNKEL in the germline V gene (reference sequence). The CDR3 is made up of 13 amino acids. The CDR3 loop is CASSQGQGNGYTF. The CDR3 DNA reads TGTGCCAGCAGCCAGGGACAGGGGAATGGCTACACCTTC.

The CDR3 DNA sequence: TGTGCCAGCAGCTTCCCCACAGGGCTGCTACCCGGGGAGCTGTTTTTT. It is translated as CASSFPTGLLPGELFF. J is TRBJ2-2 and V is TRBV11-2, with D possibly being TRBD1 (6 bases). Deletions cut 3 bases from V and 6 bases from J, with 17 bases between. This CDR3 is 16 amino acids long. Looked up from germline, CDR1 is SGHAT and CDR2 is FQNNGV.

In its sample, this clone was seen once. The chain combines TRBV7-2 with TRBJ2-3; 12 bases align to TRBD2. The germline V gene has CDR1 SGHTA and CDR2 FQGNSA. Trimming cost V 4 bases and J 5 bases; bases outside gene matches: 7. The CDR3 totals 16 residues. CDR3 DNA sequence: TGTGCCAGCAGCTCCCTAGCGGGGGGGCGGCGAGATACGCAGTATTTT. It translates to CASSSLAGGRRDTQYF.